This T cell receptor beta chain was profiled in a study of blood T cell repertoires in COVID-19. Participants were aged roughly 18 to 90 years, lived in 24 US areas, and enrolled virtually. Two negative PCRs, clearance, or symptom resolution characterized the recovered Cohort 3 donors. Using immunoSEQ multiplex PCR, the repertoire was profiled, and TCRdb retains in-frame clones only, with some absent. The sample lists 250,000 to 300,000 clones; 80% to 90% were seen once. Germline lookup yields CDR1 LNHDA and CDR2 SQIVND (reference sequence). Trimming at V came to 8 bases and at J to 4 bases, leaving 13 bases not matched to a gene. The CDR3 has 17 amino acids.

V gene TRBV19 combines with J gene TRBJ1-5, with 11 nucleotides matching TRBD1. The origin of this receptor is a young man who had recovered from COVID-19. The sample consisted of PBMCs or T cells enriched from blood (not recorded which). CDR3 sequence: CASRAGTGGPFNQPQHF. The DNA of the CDR3 is TGTGCCAGTCGTGCGGGGACAGGGGGTCCATTTAATCAGCCCCAGCATTTT.